This record concerns one TCR beta chain sequence. The antigen is unknown. These data come from a study of neurological immune-mediated disorders. Study information: Multiple sclerosis patients numbering some 35 comprised around 31 relapsing-remitting and 3 secondary progressive patients.

Whole-study results and caveats: No CDR3 amino acid sequences recurred among expanded clones across subjects, suggesting private repertoires in all groups. In HTLV-1-associated myelopathy, TCR clonal expansion was greatest, and in multiple sclerosis it was least, below healthy controls.

The cDNA was produced through 5'RACE with 10-nucleotide random UMIs. TCRdb used MiXCR to reprocess the 5' RACE reads, holding one entry per CDR3 protein. In the table there are over 35,000 distinct CDR3 sequences, about 4.1% of which are singletons. CDR1 and CDR2 (germline): DFQATT, SNEGSKA (reference sequence). Trimming cost V 3 bases and J 1 base, with 15 bases left between them. The CDR3 runs 16 residues. The chain couples TRBV20-1 to TRBJ1-4; D not resolved. The sequencing input was PBMCs. The sequence came from a man aged 25-45 years with multiple sclerosis. CDR3 protein: CSASVDGFLTNEKLFF. CDR3 coding DNA: TGCAGTGCTAGCGTAGACGGATTTTTAACTAATGAAAAACTGTTTTTT.